The next 9 T cell receptor beta chains were all read from a single sample in a study of beta chain features in type 1 diabetes. TCRB transcripts that were expressed got sequenced, as all of the isolated RNA had been reverse transcribed. Clones were read by immunoSEQ multiplex PCR, and TCRdb kept only the in-frame ones, dropping some. The table includes fewer than 350,000 clones, about 8.5% detected once. Sequenced sample: central memory CD4+ T cells from blood. These receptors were taken from a woman between 18 and 30 years old in good health.

This clone was seen only a few times. The chain joins TRBV7-9 to TRBJ2-2; D is perhaps TRBD1 (6 bases). There are 15 residues in the CDR3. V was pared by 2 bases and J by 5 bases, with 12 bases between. Germline V gives CDR1 SEHNR, CDR2 FQNEAQ (reference sequence). For the CDR3, the DNA is TGTGCCAGCAGCTTATACTGGGGGCAGACCGGGGAGCTGTTTTTT. Translated: CASSLYWGQTGELFF.

Ten or more counts support this clone. The gene calls are TRBV14 and TRBJ2-1; 10 bases are a match to TRBD1. The CDR3 runs 15 residues. Germline CDR1 is SGHDN and CDR2 is FVKESK. V gave up 5 bases and J gave up 6 bases; unmatched junction bases: 7. CDR3 protein: CASSFRQGASNEQFF. The CDR3 bases are TGTGCCAGCAGCTTCAGACAGGGGGCCAGCAATGAGCAGTTCTTC.

The rearrangement joins TRBV11-2 to TRBJ2-5; the match to TRBD1 covers 9 bases. This CDR3 contains 16 residues. The junction had 13 bases not matched to a gene; V was cut back by 6 bases and J by 5 bases. Germline lookup yields CDR1 SGHAT and CDR2 FQNNGV. The CDR3: CASRRPGTGWPETQYF. The CDR3 DNA follows: TGTGCCAGCAGGCGCCCCGGGACAGGGTGGCCGGAGACCCAGTACTTC.

The chain has TRBV7-9 and TRBJ1-2; no reliable D call. The V gene's germline CDR1 is SEHNR and CDR2 FQNEAQ (reference sequence). The ends were cut back, 4 bases at V and 3 bases at J, with 12 bases in the middle. CDR3 length equals 14 residues. Here the CDR3 reads CASSSSDVDYGYTF. The CDR3 coding sequence is TGTGCCAGCAGCTCCTCCGACGTGGACTATGGCTACACCTTC.

There are many counts of this clone. This sequence joins TRBV28 and TRBJ1-5, with D hard to call. Germline lookup yields CDR1 MDHEN and CDR2 SYDVKM. The CDR3 has 14 amino acids. V was shortened by 5 bases and J by 1 base, with 9 bases between the two germline ends. The CDR3 DNA reads TGTGCCAGCAGTACCGACACGAGCAATCAGCCCCAGCATTTT. It yields the protein CASSTDTSNQPQHF.

Many counts were recorded for this clone. This CDR3 is CASSPGTSGYEQYF. The CDR3 DNA is TGTGCCAGCAGCCCTGGGACTAGTGGTTACGAGCAGTACTTC. J is TRBJ2-7 and V is TRBV9, with TRBD2 identical over 8 bases. Per the germline V gene, CDR1 is SGDLS and CDR2 is YYNGEE. V lost 4 bases, J lost 4 bases, and 7 bases stayed unmatched. This CDR3 has 14 amino acids.

The chain carries TRBV30 and TRBJ2-1, with 11 nucleotides matching TRBD2. Germline lookup yields CDR1 GTSNPN and CDR2 SVGIG (reference sequence). The CDR3 has 16 amino acids. The ends lost 3 bases at V and 1 base at J; junction bases unmatched: 5. CDR3 region: CAWSRLAGGSYNEQFF. DNA for the CDR3: TGTGCCTGGAGCCGGCTAGCGGGAGGATCCTACAATGAGCAGTTCTTC.

J is TRBJ2-1 and V is TRBV7-6, with 7 bases lining up with TRBD2. J lost 0 bases, V lost 4 bases, and 9 bases had no gene match. In germline, CDR1 is SGHVS, CDR2 FNYEAQ. The CDR3 covers 17 residues. The chain's CDR3 is CASSSPTSVSSYNEQFF. The CDR3 region has the DNA TGTGCCAGCAGCTCACCAACTAGCGTGAGCTCCTACAATGAGCAGTTCTTC.

There are many counts of this clone. The V gene is TRBV5-4, the J gene TRBJ1-3, with 7 bases matching TRBD1. The ends lost 2 bases at V and 0 bases at J; junction bases unmatched: 5. Germline CDR1 is SGHNT and CDR2 is YYREEE (reference sequence). The CDR3 loop spans 16 amino acids. The CDR3 DNA is TGTGCCAGCAGCTTCATGACAGGGAACTCTGGAAACACCATATATTTT. It specifies CASSFMTGNSGNTIYF.